Detailed here is one T cell receptor (beta chain). Its specific antigen is unknown. Base qualities are not recorded, but no much larger clone differs from it by a single base. Enrollment in ICON was initiated in 2016, and the last patient was enrolled in late 2018. In a subcohort of 70 to 95 patients, fresh tumor and matched uninvolved tissue were collected for in-depth immune analyses, with TCR sequencing among those analyses. DNA for TCR sequencing was isolated from bulk tissue, and no cell sorting was done. The T-cell fraction in tumor and uninvolved lung tissue was obtained from TCR sequencing using the immunoSEQ assay. The original methods were these. To analyze survival, patients were divided into a high T-cell fraction group (upper tertile) and a low T-cell fraction group (lower two tertiles), and the two groups were compared using a log-rank test. A signed-rank test was used to test differences in T-cell fraction between paired tumor and uninvolved lung samples. Here the immuneACCESS table is served through TCRdb, limited to in-frame sequences with V and J called. Missing clones are a known gap in these copies; in checked studies unresolved V genes cover under half, and the rest lacks a known reason. Clone size and V and J calls were adopted from that table, with D and trimming inferred from the DNA. The sample table lists 9,500 or so clones, about three quarters of them with a count of one. The top ten clones comprise about a fifth of the sample.

V and J are trimmed by 4 bases and 6 bases, and the gene matches miss 4 bases of the junction. From its cysteine to its phenylalanine, the CDR3 spans 14 amino acids. Only the CDR3 portion is preserved as DNA: 42 bases, with reading frame beginning at the first base. The germline V gene yields SGHDT for CDR1 and YYEEEE for CDR2. This record belongs to a study of tumor-infiltrating lymphocytes in localized non-small cell lung cancer (dated by TCRdb to the early 2020s). With respect to the entire study: The cohort covered several histologies, both smokers and never-smokers, and patients whose samples were collected after neoadjuvant chemotherapy. Resected tumor tissue and uninvolved lung tissue described as non-adjacent to the tumor were contributed by each patient, with both tissues obtained from the same patient. The same patients underwent several integrated assays, with TCR sequencing performed together with flow cytometry, multiplex immunofluorescence, RNA-seq, exome sequencing and proteomics. In total, the ICON cohort consisted of approximately 160 surgical patients with localized non-small cell lung cancer who had their tumors resected. For approximately 50 patients, immunoSEQ T-cell fraction was compared between paired tumor and uninvolved lung. Summary of the overall study and its limitations: The TCR-derived T-cell fraction showed no difference between the flow cytometry-defined immunotypes IM1 (good prognosis) and IM2 (poor prognosis). Different pieces of the same tissue were used for different assays, so technical variation could not be separated from intratumor heterogeneity. In line with immunofluorescence CD3 counts, TCRbeta sequencing supported higher T cell infiltration in tumors compared with uninvolved lung tissue. Because assay coverage varied across patients depending on available tissue quantity, TCR sequencing was performed for only a subset of the cohort.

The sequence joins TRBV5-6 to TRBJ2-3; TRBD2 fits 11 bases in the junction. The TCR sequence derives from a human donor with non-small cell lung cancer. The sample taken for sequencing was uninvolved lung tissue not adjacent to the tumor. The DNA is TGTGCCAGCAGCAATATAGCGGGGGGGGATACGCAGTATTTT. It codes for CASSNIAGGDTQYF.